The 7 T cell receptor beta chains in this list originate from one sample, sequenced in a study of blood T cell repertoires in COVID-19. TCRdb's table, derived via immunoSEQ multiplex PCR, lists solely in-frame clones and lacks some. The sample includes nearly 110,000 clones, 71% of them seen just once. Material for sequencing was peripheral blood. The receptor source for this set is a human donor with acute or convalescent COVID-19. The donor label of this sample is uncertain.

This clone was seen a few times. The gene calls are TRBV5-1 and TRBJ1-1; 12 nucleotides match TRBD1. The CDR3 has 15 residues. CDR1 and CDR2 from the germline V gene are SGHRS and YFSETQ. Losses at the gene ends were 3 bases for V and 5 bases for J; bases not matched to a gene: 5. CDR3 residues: CASSSGTGGGTEAFF. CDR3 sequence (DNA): TGCGCCAGCAGCTCCGGGACAGGGGGCGGAACTGAAGCTTTCTTT.

The DNA for the CDR3 is TGTGCCAGCAGTTGGCTACTAGCGGGGGGTACCAACACCGGGGAGCTGTTTTTT. Its protein product is CASSWLLAGGTNTGELFF. This chain connects TRBV27 to TRBJ2-2, with 12 positions matching TRBD2. In germline, CDR1 is MNHEY, CDR2 SMNVEV (reference sequence). Germline trimming cut 4 bases from V and 2 bases from J; bases unmatched to any gene: 8. The CDR3 is 18 residues long.

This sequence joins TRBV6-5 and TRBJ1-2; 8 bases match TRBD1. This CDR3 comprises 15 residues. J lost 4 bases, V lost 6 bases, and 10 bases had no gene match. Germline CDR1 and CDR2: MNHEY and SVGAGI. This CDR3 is CASSPLQGASYGYTF. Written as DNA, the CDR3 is TGTGCCAGCAGCCCCCTTCAGGGGGCCAGCTATGGCTACACCTTC.

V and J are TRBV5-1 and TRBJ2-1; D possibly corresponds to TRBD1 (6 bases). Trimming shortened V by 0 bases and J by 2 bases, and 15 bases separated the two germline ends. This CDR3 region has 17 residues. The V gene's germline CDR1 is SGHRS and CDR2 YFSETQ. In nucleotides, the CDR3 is TGCGCCAGCAGCTTGGGTCTCGGGACAACCACCTACAATGAGCAGTTCTTC. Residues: CASSLGLGTTTYNEQFF.

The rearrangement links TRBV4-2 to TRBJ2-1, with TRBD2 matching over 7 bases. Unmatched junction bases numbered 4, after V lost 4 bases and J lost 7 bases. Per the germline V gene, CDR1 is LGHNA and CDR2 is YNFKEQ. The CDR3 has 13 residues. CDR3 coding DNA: TGTGCCAGCAGCCTTCAGGGAGGGAATGAGCAGTTCTTC. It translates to CASSLQGGNEQFF.

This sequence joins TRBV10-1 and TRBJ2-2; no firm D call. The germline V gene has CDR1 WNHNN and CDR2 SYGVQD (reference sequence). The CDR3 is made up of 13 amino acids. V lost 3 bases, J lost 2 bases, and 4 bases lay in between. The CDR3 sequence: CASSDINTGELFF. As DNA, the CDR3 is TGCGCCAGCAGTGACATTAACACCGGGGAGCTGTTTTTT.

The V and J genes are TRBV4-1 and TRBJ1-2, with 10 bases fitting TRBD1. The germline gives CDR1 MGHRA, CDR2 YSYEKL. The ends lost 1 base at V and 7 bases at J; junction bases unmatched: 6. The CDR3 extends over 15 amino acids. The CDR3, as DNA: TGCGCCAGCAGCCAAGTCGACAGGGGGCTGGGTGGCTACACCTTC. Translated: CASSQVDRGLGGYTF.